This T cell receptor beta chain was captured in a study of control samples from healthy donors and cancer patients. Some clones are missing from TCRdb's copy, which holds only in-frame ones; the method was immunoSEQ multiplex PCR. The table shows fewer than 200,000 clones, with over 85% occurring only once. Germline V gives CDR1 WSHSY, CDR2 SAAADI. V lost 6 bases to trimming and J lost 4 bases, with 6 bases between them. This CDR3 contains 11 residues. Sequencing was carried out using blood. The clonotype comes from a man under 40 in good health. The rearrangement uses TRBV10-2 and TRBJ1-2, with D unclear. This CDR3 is CASRNTYGYTF. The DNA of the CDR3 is TGCGCCAGCAGAAACACCTATGGCTACACCTTC.